These T cell receptor beta chains were read from a single sample in a study of identifying expanded T cells in peripheral blood. Repertoires were generated with immunoSEQ multiplex PCR, while TCRdb's copy carries only in-frame clones and drops some. The sample lists about 120,000 clones, 84% occurring once. The sequencing sample was made of blood. The receptor source for this set is a person aged 18 to 69 in good health. The CDR3 runs from the conserved cysteine through the conserved F or W. Fields, in order: D gene, J gene, clone size, V gene, CDR3 protein, CDR3 DNA. A D gene is named only where the DNA matches it firmly. Where a row states a size, it is once, few, many or the class of an expanded clone; other rows omit it.

d_gene: .; j_gene: TRBJ1-1; abundance: .; v_gene: TRBV6-1; CDR3aa: CASSELLGGFTEAFF; CDR3nt: TGTGCCAGCAGTGAACTCCTTGGGGGGTTCACTGAAGCTTTCTTT
d_gene: .; j_gene: TRBJ2-3; abundance: .; v_gene: TRBV27; CDR3aa: CASSPLWSGTDTQYF; CDR3nt: TGTGCCAGCAGTCCCCTTTGGTCCGGCACAGATACGCAGTATTTT
d_gene: .; j_gene: TRBJ1-4; abundance: .; v_gene: TRBV4-1; CDR3aa: CASSQVGVEKLFF; CDR3nt: TGCGCCAGCAGCCAAGTAGGGGTTGAAAAACTGTTTTTT
d_gene: .; j_gene: TRBJ1-1; abundance: .; v_gene: TRBV10-3; CDR3aa: CAISGNDEAFF; CDR3nt: TGTGCCATCAGTGGCAATGATGAAGCTTTCTTT
d_gene: .; j_gene: TRBJ2-7; abundance: .; v_gene: TRBV2; CDR3aa: CASSLQVRTYEQYF; CDR3nt: TGTGCCAGCAGCTTACAGGTGCGGACCTACGAGCAGTACTTC
d_gene: .; j_gene: TRBJ2-3; abundance: .; v_gene: TRBV6-5; CDR3aa: CASRLRGATTDTQYF; CDR3nt: TGTGCCAGCAGACTAAGGGGGGCTACCACAGATACGCAGTATTTT
d_gene: .; j_gene: TRBJ2-7; abundance: .; v_gene: TRBV23-1; CDR3aa: CASSPLDQGGEQYF; CDR3nt: TGCGCCAGCAGTCCCCTGGACCAAGGGGGCGAGCAGTACTTC
d_gene: .; j_gene: TRBJ1-2; abundance: .; v_gene: TRBV25-1; CDR3aa: CASSRNYGYTF; CDR3nt: TGTGCCAGCAGTCGAAACTATGGCTACACCTTC
d_gene: .; j_gene: TRBJ1-5; abundance: .; v_gene: TRBV30; CDR3aa: CAWNSGENQPQHF; CDR3nt: TGTGCCTGGAATTCTGGGGAAAATCAGCCCCAGCATTTT
d_gene: .; j_gene: TRBJ2-4; abundance: .; v_gene: TRBV7-2; CDR3aa: CASSLVLGGARNIQYF; CDR3nt: TGTGCCAGCAGCCTAGTCCTGGGCGGGGCTCGAAACATTCAGTACTTC
d_gene: TRBD1; j_gene: TRBJ2-3; abundance: once; v_gene: TRBV4-3; CDR3aa: CASSSTGTGSTDTQYF; CDR3nt: TGCGCCAGCAGCAGCACCGGGACAGGAAGCACAGATACGCAGTATTTT
d_gene: TRBD1; j_gene: TRBJ2-1; abundance: .; v_gene: TRBV6-6; CDR3aa: CASGQGASYNEQFF; CDR3nt: TGTGCCTCGGGACAGGGCGCATCCTACAATGAGCAGTTCTTC
d_gene: TRBD1; j_gene: TRBJ2-7; abundance: .; v_gene: TRBV10-3; CDR3aa: CAITRDRDYEQYF; CDR3nt: TGTGCCATCACGCGGGACAGGGACTACGAGCAGTACTTC
d_gene: .; j_gene: TRBJ1-6; abundance: few; v_gene: TRBV7-6; CDR3aa: CASSLSGPYSPLHF; CDR3nt: TGTGCCAGCAGCTTATCAGGACCCTATTCACCCCTCCACTTT
d_gene: TRBD2; j_gene: TRBJ2-1; abundance: .; v_gene: TRBV19; CDR3aa: CASSIPPTSGGAIFDEQFF; CDR3nt: TGTGCCAGTAGTATCCCCCCGACTAGCGGGGGGGCCATCTTCGATGAGCAGTTCTTC
d_gene: .; j_gene: TRBJ1-2; abundance: .; v_gene: TRBV6-6; CDR3aa: CASRPPNTGLRTF; CDR3nt: TGTGCCAGCAGACCTCCGAATACAGGTCTCAGAACCTTC
d_gene: TRBD1; j_gene: TRBJ1-4; abundance: .; v_gene: TRBV15; CDR3aa: CATSRPPTGGGEKLFF; CDR3nt: TGTGCCACCAGCAGACCACCCACAGGGGGCGGGGAAAAACTGTTTTTT
d_gene: .; j_gene: TRBJ2-7; abundance: .; v_gene: TRBV6-5; CDR3aa: CASSYLRAASPVEQYF; CDR3nt: TGTGCCAGCAGTTACCTGAGAGCCGCCTCCCCGGTCGAGCAGTACTTC
d_gene: TRBD1; j_gene: TRBJ1-3; abundance: .; v_gene: TRBV6-1; CDR3aa: CASSAMTGSSGNTIYF; CDR3nt: TGTGCCAGCAGTGCAATGACAGGGAGCTCTGGAAACACCATATATTTT
d_gene: TRBD1; j_gene: TRBJ1-4; abundance: .; v_gene: TRBV27; CDR3aa: CASSFFRGGSYEKLFF; CDR3nt: TGTGCCAGCAGTTTCTTCAGGGGGGGGTCTTATGAAAAACTGTTTTTT
d_gene: .; j_gene: TRBJ2-2; abundance: .; v_gene: TRBV4-1; CDR3aa: CASSQFSRSTGELFF; CDR3nt: TGCGCCAGCAGCCAATTTTCCAGGTCCACCGGGGAGCTGTTTTTT
d_gene: TRBD1; j_gene: TRBJ1-3; abundance: .; v_gene: TRBV4-3; CDR3aa: CASSQEQGRWNTIYF; CDR3nt: TGCGCCAGCAGCCAAGAACAGGGGAGGTGGAACACCATATATTTT
d_gene: .; j_gene: TRBJ1-3; abundance: .; v_gene: TRBV6-5; CDR3aa: CASTNHNSGNTIYF; CDR3nt: TGTGCCAGCACCAACCATAACTCTGGAAACACCATATATTTT
d_gene: .; j_gene: TRBJ2-5; abundance: .; v_gene: TRBV7-7; CDR3aa: CASSLGGQGGETQYF; CDR3nt: TGTGCCAGCAGCTTAGGGGGCCAGGGGGGAGAGACCCAGTACTTC
d_gene: TRBD2; j_gene: TRBJ2-3; abundance: .; v_gene: TRBV7-3; CDR3aa: CASRIAGGPTDTQYF; CDR3nt: TGTGCCAGCAGGATAGCGGGGGGGCCCACAGATACGCAGTATTTT
d_gene: .; j_gene: TRBJ2-3; abundance: .; v_gene: TRBV19; CDR3aa: CASSIVRETDTQYF; CDR3nt: TGTGCCAGTAGTATAGTGAGGGAAACAGATACGCAGTATTTT
d_gene: TRBD2; j_gene: TRBJ2-2; abundance: few; v_gene: TRBV7-7; CDR3aa: CASSPWTSGATGELFF; CDR3nt: TGTGCCAGCAGCCCATGGACTAGCGGGGCCACCGGGGAGCTGTTTTTT
d_gene: .; j_gene: TRBJ2-7; abundance: .; v_gene: TRBV7-2; CDR3aa: CASSLTYEQYF; CDR3nt: TGTGCCAGCAGCTTAACGTACGAGCAGTACTTC
d_gene: TRBD1; j_gene: TRBJ1-1; abundance: .; v_gene: TRBV5-6; CDR3aa: CASSLRGYPGQGEFTEAFF; CDR3nt: TGTGCCAGCAGCTTGAGGGGCTATCCGGGACAGGGGGAATTCACTGAAGCTTTCTTT
d_gene: TRBD1; j_gene: TRBJ2-7; abundance: .; v_gene: TRBV11-2; CDR3aa: CASTVGTGAYEQYF; CDR3nt: TGTGCCAGCACCGTCGGGACAGGGGCCTACGAGCAGTACTTC